This TCR beta chain came from a study of OX40 agonist ivuxolimab in advanced cancers. About the investigation overall: The costimulatory receptor OX40 (CD134) was targeted by ivuxolimab, a fully human IgG2 agonistic monoclonal antibody. Peripheral TCRbeta sequencing was intended to test whether TCR sequence diversity was altered and clonal T-cell expansion was caused by ivuxolimab. The paper describes the monotherapy dose-escalation part (N ≈ 52 patients) of the phase I trial of ivuxolimab. Of the approximately 54 dose-escalation patients, hepatocellular carcinoma was present in roughly 19, melanoma in approximately 15, renal cell carcinoma in 9 and head and neck cancer in 9. In the dose-escalation cohort, 82.7% of patients were male, and the mean age was around 60 years, with a range of about 23 to 90. Intravenous ivuxolimab was administered to patients every 2 weeks at six dose levels: 0.01, 0.1, 0.3, 1.5, 3 and 10 mg/kg. Patients were allowed to have had prior anti-PD-1, anti-PD-L1 or anti-CTLA-4 therapy, and approximately 37% of the dose-escalation patients had been treated with checkpoint inhibitors. Partial responses occurred in three dose-escalation patients, of whom one had hepatocellular carcinoma and two had cutaneous melanoma.

Paper-wide results and their limitations: On average, CD8+ T cells showed more expanded clones than CD4+ T cells after ivuxolimab. In the 0.1-3.0 mg/kg groups, partial responders had among the lowest normalized peripheral clonal expansion, particularly in CD8+ T cells. Low levels of normalized T-cell clonal expansion were also seen in some nonresponding patients. Clonal expansion of both CD4+ and CD8+ blood T cells was observed from baseline to week 6 at doses 0.1 to 3.0 mg/kg. The antigen specificity of the clonally expanded peripheral T cells was not determined.

A note on this clone: No antigen is known for it. There are no base qualities to consult, and no much larger clone falls within one base.

Patients with a history of autoimmune disease or receiving systemic immunosuppression were excluded from the trial. In every dose cohort, peripheral blood was drawn for TCR sequencing at baseline, cycle 4 day 1, and cycle 7 day 1. Samples came from an open-label, multicenter, first-in-human phase I dose-escalation trial of ivuxolimab. Adults with locally advanced or metastatic melanoma, renal cell carcinoma, hepatocellular carcinoma or head and neck squamous cell carcinoma were enrolled in the trial. CD4+ and CD8+ T cells were sorted separately from peripheral blood before TCR sequencing. Genomic DNA was extracted from sorted cells for sequencing of the TCRbeta CDR3 region. TCRbeta CDR3 regions were sequenced using the immunoSEQ Assay. Not all clones reach the TCRdb copy of this immuneACCESS table, which keeps in-frame sequences only. Checked studies attribute under half of the gap to unresolved V genes and leave the rest unexplained. In all, the sample holds under 20,000 clones, and about 83% of those were seen once. Jointly, the top ten make up around 15% of the sample.

The clonotype was recovered from an adult with an advanced solid tumor such as melanoma, head and neck, liver or kidney cancer. This sample comprised CD4+ or CD8+ T cells sorted from blood, obtained in a trial of the OX40 agonist ivuxolimab.

The CDR3 protein sequence reads: CASSLDRAWNYGYTF. The sequence in DNA is TGCGCCAGCAGCTTGGACAGGGCCTGGAACTATGGCTACACCTTC. Rearrangement joined TRBV5-1 to TRBJ1-2; TRBD1 is a weak D gene call, 6 bases matching. Including cysteine and phenylalanine, the CDR3 has 15 amino acids. Only the CDR3 portion is preserved as DNA: 45 bases, with reading frame beginning at the first base. CDR1 and CDR2 are drawn from the germline V gene: SGHRS, YFSETQ. V is shortened by 0 bases, J by 2 bases, and the region joining them spans 11 bases.